This record looks at one TCR beta chain sequence and its context. This sample was included in a study of blood T cell repertoires in COVID-19. The wider study: The United States, Italy and Spain supplied acute and convalescent COVID-19 samples.

The V gene end was trimmed by 6 bases and the J gene end by 3 bases; junction bases not matched to a gene: 11. The CDR3 is 15 residues long. Germline V gene sequence: CDR1 MNHEY, CDR2 SVGEGT. Per the authors' pipeline: Reference gene primer amplification in the assay estimated nucleated cell counts. TCRdb's table, derived via immunoSEQ multiplex PCR, lists solely in-frame clones and lacks some. V, J and clone size were drawn from that table, and D and trimming were deduced from the DNA. The sample lists some 90,000 clones, approximately 81% occurring once. The chain is built from TRBV6-2 or TRBV6-3 and TRBJ2-7; 7 bases align to TRBD2. The source of this sequence is a man aged 55-75 years with acute or convalescent COVID-19. Sequences were obtained from peripheral blood. The DNA for the CDR3 is TGTGCCAGCAGCCCTGATGGGACTACGGTCTACGAGCAGTACTTC. Translation gives CASSPDGTTVYEQYF.